The 11 T cell receptor beta chains below come from one sample, sequenced in a study of T cell changes during pregnancy in multiple sclerosis. Libraries were prepared by immunoSEQ multiplex PCR; TCRdb keeps only in-frame clonotypes and omits some of them. The sample has 55,000 to 80,000 clones, 80% to 95% seen once. The sample in question was CD8+ T cells from peripheral blood mononuclear cells, obtained in the second trimester of pregnancy. The receptors here all came from a female donor with multiple sclerosis, enrolled in a pregnancy study.

The J gene is TRBJ2-1, the V gene TRBV13; tentative D call: TRBD2 (6 bases). Germline CDR1 is PRHDT and CDR2 is FYEKMQ (reference sequence). V lost 4 bases, J lost 8 bases, and 18 bases lay in between. CDR3 length equals 15 residues. This chain's CDR3 is CASSSRELAIDEQFF. DNA of the CDR3: TGTGCCAGCAGCTCCCGGGAGCTGGCCATCGATGAGCAGTTCTTC.

This chain connects TRBV2 to TRBJ1-5; D is possibly TRBD1 (6 bases). CDR3 length: 14 residues. The germline CDR1 and CDR2 sequences are SNHLY and FYNNEI. V dropped 7 bases and J dropped 1 base, with 11 bases sitting between them. DNA of the CDR3: TGTGCCAGCACCAGGACAGCGAGCAATCAGCCCCAGCATTTT. Translated: CASTRTASNQPQHF.

The chain recombines TRBV7-9 with TRBJ1-1; TRBD1 aligns across 9 bases. The CDR3 covers 17 residues. CDR1 is SEHNR and CDR2 is FQNEAQ in the germline V gene (reference sequence). Trimming at V came to 5 bases and at J to 0 bases, leaving 10 bases not matched to a gene. The CDR3 loop reads CASSLPPGQGMNTEAFF. For the CDR3, the DNA is TGTGCCAGCAGCCTACCTCCGGGACAGGGAATGAACACTGAAGCTTTCTTT.

The chain recombines TRBV9 with TRBJ1-2; D is unclear. Germline V gives CDR1 SGDLS, CDR2 YYNGEE. Deletions cut 5 bases from V and 6 bases from J, with 8 bases between. There are 11 residues in the CDR3. The CDR3 DNA sequence: TGTGCCAGCAGGGATGACAATGGCTACACCTTC. This codes for CASRDDNGYTF.

The V call is TRBV30, the J call TRBJ2-5, with D maybe TRBD2 (5 bases). Trimming cost V 4 bases and J 2 bases, with 8 bases left between them. CDR1 is GTSNPN, CDR2 SVGIG, per germline (reference sequence). The CDR3 is 12 residues long. The CDR3 DNA is TGTGCCTGGAAAGCGGAACAAGAGACCCAGTACTTC. Encoded protein: CAWKAEQETQYF.

The sample holds one count of this clone. The chain combines TRBV5-5 with TRBJ2-7; TRBD1 is a possible D gene (5 bases). Germline V gene data show CDR1 as SGHKS and CDR2 as YYEKEE (reference sequence). Deletions cut 0 bases from V and 0 bases from J, with 10 bases between. The CDR3 consists of 15 residues. For the CDR3, the DNA is TGTGCCAGCAGCTTGGGGGCAGGGCTCTCCTACGAGCAGTACTTC. It codes for CASSLGAGLSYEQYF.

The chain links TRBV29-1 to TRBJ1-1; D call uncertain. Germline V CDR1 and CDR2: SQVTM, ANQGSEA. The CDR3 covers 14 residues. V lost 2 bases and J 3 bases, leaving 13 bases between the germline ends. CDR3 region: CSVEPRGADTEAFF. DNA for the CDR3: TGCAGCGTTGAACCACGGGGTGCAGACACTGAAGCTTTCTTT. The full variable domain, completed using reference TRBV29-1 and TRBJ1-1, is SAVISQKPSRDICQRGTSLTIQCQVDSQVTMMFWYRQQPGQSLTLIATANQGSEATYESGFVIDKFPISRPNLTFSTLTVSNMSPEDSSIYLCSVEPRGADTEAFFGQGTRLTVV.

This clone was seen ten or more times. V and J are TRBV6-6 and TRBJ2-2; D is perhaps TRBD2 (5 bases). V lost 7 bases and J lost 5, with 11 bases in between. The CDR3 is 13 amino acids. CDR1 MNHNY and CDR2 SVGAGI come from the germline V gene (reference sequence). CDR3 nucleotides: TGTGCCAGCACCCACGGGGAAACCGGGGAGCTGTTTTTT. Translation gives CASTHGETGELFF.

This sequence joins TRBV28 and TRBJ2-7; the match to TRBD1 covers 7 bases. Germline-derived CDR1 and CDR2 are MDHEN and SYDVKM. Trimming cost V 5 bases and J 4 bases; bases outside gene matches: 8. CDR3 length: 14 amino acids. The CDR3 DNA sequence: TGTGCCAGCAGTGCCCCTAGGACAGGTTACGAGCAGTACTTC. This encodes CASSAPRTGYEQYF.

V is TRBV18 and J is TRBJ1-2; D is unclear. The ends were cut back, 3 bases at V and 5 bases at J, with 13 bases in the middle. This CDR3 spans 14 amino acids. Germline V CDR1 and CDR2: KGHSH, LQKENI. The CDR3 DNA reads as TGTGCCAGCTCACCCGCGGGCGTTAGTTATGGCTACACCTTC. Its translation: CASSPAGVSYGYTF.

The chain carries TRBV6-5 and TRBJ2-2, with 13 bases aligning to TRBD2. The CDR3 covers 15 residues. Germline V gene sequence: CDR1 MNHEY, CDR2 SVGAGI. J was trimmed by 5 bases and V by 4 bases; bases with no gene match: 1. The CDR3 DNA sequence: TGTGCCAGCAGTTCGGGACTAGCGGGAACCGGGGAGCTGTTTTTT. It specifies CASSSGLAGTGELFF.